This record concerns one TCR beta chain sequence. Germline CDR1 is SNHLY and CDR2 is FYNNEI. V gave up 2 bases and J gave up 3 bases; unmatched junction bases: 2. CDR3 size: 14 residues. This sample was included in a study of cytotoxic CD8 clonotypes in ibrutinib-treated CLL. Overall study: Response samples were taken after a median around eleven months of treatment, range 6 to 36.

Data came from immunoSEQ multiplex PCR; TCRdb stores just in-frame clones and leaves some out. The sample consists of fewer than 55,000 clones, 57% of them appearing once. This specimen consisted of PBMCs, obtained after 24 months of ibrutinib treatment. The chain joins TRBV2 to TRBJ1-1; 8 positions agree with TRBD1. The receptor's source is a human donor with chronic lymphocytic leukemia. CDR3 sequence reads: CASSEQGAYTEAFF. In DNA, the CDR3 is TGTGCCAGCAGTGAACAGGGGGCGTACACTGAAGCTTTCTTT.